Following are 18 T cell receptor beta chains from one sample sequenced in a study of CD8 T cells in Susac syndrome (dated by TCRdb to about 2019). The receptor library was made with the immunoSEQ multiplex PCR assay. RNA was extracted using the RNeasy kit, and about 0.5 to 1 ug of the RNA was reverse transcribed with random hexamers. Starting from the raw public reads, TCRdb applied fastp trimming at Q25, assembled clones with MiXCR and retained in-frame beta chains. Entries are consolidated by CDR3 protein sequence, retaining the most common genes and DNA. The sample has about 94,000 distinct CDR3 sequences on record, over 90% of them singletons. In total, the top ten clones hold roughly 0.31% of the sample. Sequenced input: CD4+ T cells from PBMCs. These receptors all come from a human donor with Susac syndrome.

This chain links TRBV7-9 with TRBJ2-7, with TRBD1 matching over 9 bases. The V gene's germline CDR1 is SEHNR and CDR2 FQNEAQ (reference sequence). After removal of 3 bases from V and 2 bases from J, the junction contained 8 bases not matched to a gene. The length of the CDR3 is 16 residues. As DNA, the CDR3 is TGTGCCAGCAGCTTGCCGGGACAGGGAGGGACCTACGAGCAGTACTTC. This sequence encodes CASSLPGQGGTYEQYF.

The chain employs TRBV2 and TRBJ2-7, with 9 nucleotides matching TRBD2. The CDR3 spans 13 residues. V shed 6 bases and J 3 bases; nucleotides not matched to a gene: 3. Germline V lookup: CDR1 SNHLY, CDR2 FYNNEI. DNA of the CDR3: TGTGCCAGCAGGTCTAGCGGGGTCTACGAGCAGTACTTC. Translation: CASRSSGVYEQYF. Together with reference TRBV2 and TRBJ2-7, the CDR3 gives the full variable domain: EPEVTQTPSHQVTQMGQEVILRCVPISNHLYFYWYRQILGQKVEFLVSFYNNEISEKSEIFDDQFSVERPDGSNFTLKIRSTKLEDSAMYFCASRSSGVYEQYFGPGTRLTVT.

The chain is built from TRBV12-3 or TRBV12-4 and TRBJ1-5, with a possible D match to TRBD1 (5 bases). The CDR3 spans 14 residues. V lost 3 bases, J lost 5 bases, and 11 bases lay in between. The chain's CDR3 is CASSFDRSHQPQHF. The CDR3 region has the DNA TGTGCCAGCAGTTTTGACAGATCCCATCAGCCCCAGCATTTT.

The V and J genes are TRBV2 and TRBJ2-1; D gene ambiguous. CDR1 is SNHLY, CDR2 FYNNEI, per germline. Trimming stripped 11 bases from V and 6 bases from J, with 11 bases between. CDR3 length equals 11 residues. For the CDR3, the DNA is TGTGCCCAACCCTGGTCCAATGAGCAGTTCTTC. It is translated as CAQPWSNEQFF.

A note on this clonotype: Germline and junction disagree at one end, which may indicate a read error. The rearrangement uses TRBV6-2 or TRBV6-3 and TRBJ2-7; D unclear. CDR1 is MNHEY, CDR2 SVGEGT, per germline. The CDR3 runs to 14 residues. Here the CDR3 reads CASSHSPGPGEQYF. The CDR3 DNA sequence: TGTGCCAGCAGTCACTCCCCGGGCCCCGGGGAGCAGTACTTC.

The chain uses TRBV20-1 and TRBJ1-6; no firm D call. The germline gives CDR1 DFQATT, CDR2 SNEGSKA (reference sequence). This CDR3 has 13 residues. V lost 3 bases to trimming and J lost 5 bases, with 8 bases between them. The CDR3 DNA reads TGCAGTGCTAGCTGGTCCCATAATTCACCCCTCCACTTT. Amino acid sequence: CSASWSHNSPLHF.

V and J are TRBV5-1 and TRBJ1-1; tentatively, D is TRBD1 (6 bases). The CDR3 totals 13 residues. The V end lost 6 bases, the J end lost 1 base, and 10 bases lay between the germline ends. The germline V gene has CDR1 SGHRS and CDR2 YFSETQ. Here the CDR3 reads CASTSQGNTEAFF. The CDR3 DNA is TGCGCCAGCACGTCACAGGGGAACACTGAAGCTTTCTTT.

This clonotype was seen a single time. This chain connects TRBV2 to TRBJ2-1; D is uncertain. The CDR3 runs 12 residues. With 2 bases removed from V and 7 bases from J, the gap between germline ends came to 6 bases. Per germline, CDR1 SNHLY and CDR2 FYNNEI. CDR3 residues: CASSESWNEQFF. The CDR3 coding sequence is TGTGCCAGCAGTGAATCGTGGAATGAGCAGTTCTTC.

This chain connects TRBV29-1 to TRBJ2-5, with D possibly matching TRBD2 (5 bases). The CDR3 has 12 residues. The V end was cut by 0 bases, the J end by 4 bases, with 6 bases between. Germline V CDR1 and CDR2: SQVTM, ANQGSEA. In DNA form, the CDR3 reads TGCAGCGTTGAAGATGGAGGAGAGACCCAGTACTTC. Amino acid sequence: CSVEDGGETQYF.

The rearrangement links TRBV25-1 to TRBJ2-5; D may be TRBD1 or TRBD2 (7 bases each). The CDR3 runs 13 residues. Germline CDR1 and CDR2: MGHDK and SYGVNS. Trimming took off 8 bases at V and 3 bases at J, with 13 bases between the two ends. CDR3 DNA sequence: TGTGCCAGCGGTGCAGGGGGGGAAGAGACCCAGTACTTC. Amino acid sequence: CASGAGGEETQYF.

The chain carries TRBV3-1 and TRBJ1-5, with 10 bases fitting TRBD1. J gave up 7 bases and V 4 bases, and 7 bases lay outside the gene matches. The CDR3 is made up of 15 amino acids. Germline CDR1 is LGHDT and CDR2 is YNNKEL (reference sequence). This chain's CDR3 is CASSLGTGARQPQHF. CDR3 DNA sequence: TGTGCCAGCAGCCTCGGGACAGGGGCGCGGCAGCCCCAGCATTTT.

This clonotype was counted once. The rearrangement joins TRBV11-2 to TRBJ2-7; D assignment may be TRBD1 or TRBD2 (5 bases each). CDR1 SGHAT and CDR2 FQNNGV come from the germline V gene. The CDR3 covers 14 residues. Trimming took off 3 bases at V and 5 bases at J, with 14 bases between the two ends. In nucleotides, the CDR3 is TGTGCCAGCAGCTTTGGGACCTTTCAGCACGAGCAGTACTTC. Its protein is CASSFGTFQHEQYF.

V usage is TRBV20-1 and J usage is TRBJ1-5; D ambiguous. V shed 2 bases and J shed 8 bases, with 13 bases lying between them. This CDR3 has 13 residues. Germline V gives CDR1 DFQATT, CDR2 SNEGSKA (reference sequence). The DNA of the CDR3 is TGCAGTGCTAGACGCAGTATCGTGGAGCCCCAGCATTTT. This codes for CSARRSIVEPQHF.

The rearrangement uses TRBV6-5 and TRBJ2-7; D might be TRBD1 or TRBD2, each matching 5 bases. Trimming took 6 bases from V and 2 from J, leaving 14 bases between them. Germline-derived CDR1 and CDR2 are MNHEY and SVGAGI. This CDR3 has 14 residues. The CDR3 is CASSFPGRTYEQYF. The CDR3 DNA sequence: TGTGCCAGCAGCTTTCCGGGACGGACCTACGAGCAGTACTTC.

The chain uses TRBV27 and TRBJ2-2; unclear D gene. V lost 1 base and J 6 bases, leaving 3 bases between the germline ends. CDR1 MNHEY and CDR2 SMNVEV come from the germline V gene (reference sequence). This CDR3 comprises 12 residues. The CDR3 DNA sequence: TGTGCCAGCAGTTTATACCCCGGGGAGCTGTTTTTT. Residues: CASSLYPGELFF.

V is TRBV6-4 and J is TRBJ2-3, with TRBD2 identical over 10 bases. The CDR3 spans 14 residues. J was trimmed by 1 base and V by 5 bases; bases with no gene match: 0. From germline, CDR1 is MRHNA and CDR2 SNTAGT. This CDR3 reads CASSTSGGTDTQYF. The CDR3 coding sequence is TGTGCCAGCAGTACTAGCGGGGGCACAGATACGCAGTATTTT.

The chain carries TRBV5-1 and TRBJ1-2; TRBD1 agrees at 12 bases. The CDR3 runs to 14 residues. V shed 3 bases, J shed 8 bases, and the junction held 5 bases outside the gene matches. CDR1 is SGHRS, CDR2 YFSETQ, per germline. The CDR3, as DNA: TGCGCCAGCAGCTGGGGACAGGGGGCATGGGGCTACACCTTC. It is translated as CASSWGQGAWGYTF.

CDR3 amino acids: CASSPTQLANEQFF. DNA for the CDR3: TGTGCCAGCAGCCCCACCCAGTTGGCGAATGAGCAGTTCTTC. The chain joins TRBV2 to TRBJ2-1; D remains ambiguous. The CDR3 consists of 14 residues. Germline V gene sequence: CDR1 SNHLY, CDR2 FYNNEI. V was shortened by 6 bases and J by 7 bases, with 16 bases between the two germline ends.